This T cell receptor (beta chain) was captured by sequencing in a study of T-cell memory formation after mild COVID-19. Whole-study findings and limits: Clones from the second wave (peaking day 37) had unconfirmed SARS-CoV-2 specificity. Contracting clones from day 15 to 85 had balanced CD4/CD8; later expanders favoured CD4+. Shrinking CD4+ clones resided mostly in CM and EM, and CD8+ ones in EMRA.

Details on this clonotype: Its target is not known.

Barcoded TCR alpha and TCR beta cDNA libraries with UMIs came from 5'RACE using constant-segment primers. Each CDR3 protein is one row after TCRdb ran MiXCR on the 5' RACE reads. The sample has around 390,000 distinct CDR3 sequences; approximately 15% are singletons. The CDR3 runs to 16 residues. Germline assignment: CDR1 MNHEY and CDR2 SVGAGI. Trimming pared 8 bases from V and 2 bases from J, leaving 18 bases between. Sequenced: PBMCs or a T cell subset sorted from them (not recorded which). The receptor was derived from a man younger than 35 who had mild COVID-19 (a few samples of this study predate the infection). Cell type and time point are not known. The chain has TRBV6-5 and TRBJ2-2; D gene ambiguous. For the CDR3, the DNA is TGTGCCAGCTCCCTCGACACCATTTCCAACACCGGGGAGCTGTTTTTT. Translating gives CASSLDTISNTGELFF.